Presented here are 30 T cell receptor beta chains from one specimen sequenced in a study of post-analysis software for immune sequencing data (dated by TCRdb to the mid-2010s). What the research found in general, with its limitations: Four to six TRBV segments, including TRBV5-6, TRBV5-1 and TRBV20-1, were significantly more frequent in patients than controls.

The method behind the library was PCR. The sequencer was an Illumina HiSeq 2500. To reduce PCR and sequencing biases, unique molecular identifiers were incorporated into the TCR beta cDNA libraries. TCRdb handled the public reads itself, with Q25 trimming in fastp and clone calling in MiXCR, and kept productive beta chains. Each CDR3 protein appears once, grouped with its most common genes and DNA. The sample includes around 260,000 distinct CDR3 sequences, with 30% to 45% observed a single time. The top ten constitute 4% to 6% of the sample. These receptors' antigens are unknown. The sequenced sample was blood. All receptors come from a girl aged 5 to 17 with multiple sclerosis.

In regard to this clonotype: One base away lies a much larger clone, so this may be a sequencing read error. This chain joins TRBV20-1 and TRBJ2-3; tentatively, D is TRBD1 or TRBD2 (5 bases each). This CDR3 is 15 amino acids long. CDR1 and CDR2 from the germline V gene are DFQATT and SNEGSKA (reference sequence). Trimming pared 6 bases from V and 4 bases from J, leaving 20 bases between. CDR3 region: CSATAPGPLADTQYF. In nucleotides, the CDR3 is TGCAGTGCCACCGCCCCGGGACCCCTCGCAGATACGCAGTATTTT.

In this sample, this clonotype turned up many times. The V gene is TRBV4-1, the J gene TRBJ1-4, with TRBD1 as a possible D gene (6 bases). CDR3 length: 15 residues. The germline CDR1 and CDR2 sequences are MGHRA and YSYEKL. V lost 2 bases and J lost 2, with 9 bases in between. This CDR3 reads CASSQNRATNEKLFF. The CDR3 DNA is TGCGCCAGCAGCCAAAACAGGGCGACTAATGAAAAACTGTTTTTT.

The sample holds many counts of this clonotype. The chain employs TRBV6-1 and TRBJ2-5; TRBD1 aligns across 10 bases. Trimming cost V 5 bases and J 5 bases; bases outside gene matches: 8. This CDR3 region has 15 residues. The germline V gene has CDR1 MNHNS and CDR2 SASEGT. The CDR3 region is CASSSDRGRAETQYF. DNA for the CDR3: TGTGCCAGCAGTAGTGACAGGGGGCGCGCTGAGACCCAGTACTTC.

On this clonotype itself: This may come from a read error, since a much larger clone is one base off. The genes are TRBV6-1 and TRBJ2-4, with D unresolved. V lost 4 bases, J lost 11 bases, and 15 bases lay in between. The CDR3 consists of 13 residues. Per germline, CDR1 MNHNS and CDR2 SASEGT. CDR3 residues: CASSVITARFQYF. The DNA for the CDR3 is TGTGCCAGCAGTGTAATAACGGCCCGATTTCAGTACTTC.

V gene TRBV28 combines with J gene TRBJ2-3, with 7 nucleotides matching TRBD1. The CDR3 is made up of 14 amino acids. The germline gives CDR1 MDHEN, CDR2 SYDVKM. V shed 6 bases and J 4 bases; nucleotides not matched to a gene: 7. CDR3 nucleotides: TGTGCCAGCAGCAACCGACAGGGCGCAGATACGCAGTATTTT. It specifies CASSNRQGADTQYF.

Here the CDR3 DNA reads TGTGCCAGCAGCTTCCTTGACCGTAGCGAAGCTTTCTTT. Amino acid sequence: CASSFLDRSEAFF. V is TRBV7-9 and J is TRBJ1-1, with D unresolved. V gave up 3 bases and J gave up 8 bases, with 13 bases separating them. The CDR3 sequence is 13 residues long. Per the germline V gene, CDR1 is SEHNR and CDR2 is FQNEAQ (reference sequence).

This clonotype was observed a few times. The chain combines TRBV13 with TRBJ2-1; maybe TRBD2 (6 bases). Per the germline V gene, CDR1 is PRHDT and CDR2 is FYEKMQ (reference sequence). Trimming pared 2 bases from V and 9 bases from J, leaving 20 bases between. There are 16 residues in the CDR3. The CDR3 DNA reads TGTGCCAGCAGCTTACCCCCCGGGACTGGATATGGTGAGCAGTTCTTC. Encoded protein: CASSLPPGTGYGEQFF.

Details on this clonotype: Possible read error: a much larger clone is one base away. The V call is TRBV28, the J call TRBJ2-1, with D uncertain. The CDR3 extends over 14 amino acids. The germline gives CDR1 MDHEN, CDR2 SYDVKM. CDR3 nucleotide sequence: TGTGCCAGCAGTGCCCACCAAGTATCCAATGAGCCGTTCTTC. Amino acid sequence: CASSAHQVSNEPFF.

Ten or more counts support this clonotype. The chain uses TRBV29-1 and TRBJ1-1, with unresolved D. Trimming left V 5 bases short and J 0 bases short, with 10 bases between. The germline V gene encodes CDR1 SQVTM and CDR2 ANQGSEA. The CDR3 runs to 13 residues. CDR3 coding DNA: TGCAGCGTTAAGGGCCTTATGAACACTGAAGCTTTCTTT. Translation gives CSVKGLMNTEAFF.

About this clonotype: A clone one base away is much larger, so this may be a read error. The chain has TRBV5-6 and TRBJ2-5; 8 bases match TRBD1. This CDR3 spans 15 amino acids. Germline CDR1 is SGHDT and CDR2 is YYEEEE. In DNA form, the CDR3 reads TGTACCAGCAGCTTGGGCGGGACAGGCCAAGAGACCCAGTACTTC. Translated: CTSSLGGTGQETQYF.

This clonotype was detected only a few times. This rearrangement joins TRBV3-1 to TRBJ2-3; either TRBD1 or TRBD2 may supply D (7 bases each). V lost 4 bases, J lost 6 bases, and 20 bases lay in between. The CDR3 spans 16 residues. The germline V gene has CDR1 LGHDT and CDR2 YNNKEL (reference sequence). The CDR3 sequence: CASSPLAGGARDTQYF. In DNA, the CDR3 is TGTGCCAGCAGCCCCCTAGCAGGGGGGGCACGGGATACGCAGTATTTT.

There are a few counts of this clonotype. This sequence joins TRBV7-9 and TRBJ2-3; 9 bases align to TRBD1. The CDR3 is made up of 15 amino acids. From germline, CDR1 is SEHNR and CDR2 FQNEAQ (reference sequence). Trimming at V came to 6 bases and at J to 6 bases, leaving 10 bases not matched to a gene. The CDR3 protein is CASSFNTGGPDTQYF. DNA for the CDR3: TGTGCCAGCAGTTTTAATACAGGGGGCCCCGATACGCAGTATTTT. Using reference TRBV7-9 and TRBJ2-3 for the parts outside the CDR3, the full variable domain is DTGVSQNPRHKITKRGQNVTFRCDPISEHNRLYWYRQTLGQGPEFLTYFQNEAQLEKSRLLSDRFSAERPKGSFSTLEIQRTEQGDSAMYLCASSFNTGGPDTQYFGPGTRLTVL.

This chain connects TRBV5-5 to TRBJ1-1; no firm D call. Trimming took off 0 bases at V and 8 bases at J, with 11 bases between the two ends. The CDR3 length is 13 residues. CDR1 and CDR2 (germline): SGHKS, YYEKEE (reference sequence). CDR3 DNA: TGTGCCAGCAGCTTGGAACCTGGGCGCGAAGCTTTCTTT. It translates to CASSLEPGREAFF.

Concerning this clonotype: The junction departs from the called germline gene at one end, perhaps through a read error. The CDR3 loop is CSSSLAGSRGTDTQYF. Here the CDR3 DNA reads TGTTCCAGCAGCTTAGCCGGGAGCAGAGGCACAGATACGCAGTATTTT. V and J are TRBV7-9 and TRBJ2-3; weak D call: TRBD2 (6 bases). The CDR3 contains 16 residues. The V gene's germline CDR1 is SEHNR and CDR2 FQNEAQ (reference sequence). The entire variable domain, with the rest obtained from reference TRBV7-9 and TRBJ2-3, is as follows: DTGVSQNPRHKITKRGQNVTFRCDPISEHNRLYWYRQTLGQGPEFLTYFQNEAQLEKSRLLSDRFSAERPKGSFSTLEIQRTEQGDSAMYLCSSSLAGSRGTDTQYFGPGTRLTVL.

This clonotype was seen repeatedly, ten times or more. The genes are TRBV20-1 and TRBJ2-5, with a possible D match to TRBD2 (5 bases). From germline, CDR1 is DFQATT and CDR2 SNEGSKA (reference sequence). Trimming cost V 8 bases and J 4 bases, with 11 bases left between them. The CDR3 covers 11 residues. The CDR3 coding sequence is TGCAGTTTTAGCGTTAGAGAGACCCAGTACTTC. Protein sequence: CSFSVRETQYF.

This clonotype appeared many times. The chain links TRBV28 to TRBJ2-1; D is tentatively TRBD1 or TRBD2 (5 bases each). The germline V gene has CDR1 MDHEN and CDR2 SYDVKM. The CDR3 extends over 14 amino acids. The germline V and J ends were trimmed by 7 bases and 5 bases, with 15 bases remaining between them. CDR3 bases: TGTGCCAGCATTCCCCCGGGGACCCACAATGAGCAGTTCTTC. Its protein is CASIPPGTHNEQFF.

J is TRBJ2-1 and V is TRBV3-1; D is possibly TRBD1 (6 bases). With the DNA end fitting TRBJ2-7 better, the J assignment may be wrong. The length of the CDR3 is 17 residues. The germline V gene has CDR1 LGHDT and CDR2 YNNKEL (reference sequence). The CDR3 nucleotides are TGTGCCAGCAGCCGACGAGGGGGTAGTGGGTACTACAATGAGCAGTACTTC. Protein product: CASSRRGGSGYYNEQYF.

A remark on this clonotype: A clone one base away is much larger, so this may be a read error. The V call is TRBV6-5, the J call TRBJ2-5; D gene ambiguous. V shed 5 bases and J shed 11 bases, with 18 bases lying between them. Germline V gene data show CDR1 as MNHEY and CDR2 as SVGAGI. The CDR3 is 13 residues long. CDR3 residues: CASSKGTPNEQYF. The CDR3 DNA reads TGTGCCAGCAGTAAGGGCACCCCCAATGAGCAGTACTTC.

This clonotype was detected a few times. The rearrangement links TRBV7-9 to TRBJ2-1, with 13 positions matching TRBD2. The V and J ends lost 4 bases and 5 bases, in that order; junction bases with no gene match: 5. This CDR3 region has 16 residues. Germline V gene data show CDR1 as SEHNR and CDR2 as FQNEAQ (reference sequence). The CDR3, as DNA: TGTGCCAGCAGCTCCAGAGGACTAGCGGGGGACAATGAGCAGTTCTTC. Its translation is CASSSRGLAGDNEQFF.

The table lists this clonotype with a few counts. The rearrangement uses TRBV30 and TRBJ2-5; D gene unclear. Looked up from germline, CDR1 is GTSNPN and CDR2 is SVGIG (reference sequence). There are 15 residues in the CDR3. V gave up 2 bases and J gave up 4 bases, with 17 bases separating them. The CDR3 reads CAWSPIGPWGETQYF. In DNA, the CDR3 is TGTGCCTGGAGTCCGATCGGGCCCTGGGGAGAGACCCAGTACTTC.

This clonotype was recorded at least ten times. CDR3 protein: CSARLPPGSGRDNEQFF. CDR3 coding DNA: TGCAGTGCTAGGCTTCCGCCAGGTAGCGGGAGGGACAATGAGCAGTTCTTC. The J gene is TRBJ2-1, the V gene TRBV20-1; 11 bases fit TRBD2. Germline V lookup: CDR1 DFQATT, CDR2 SNEGSKA (reference sequence). With 3 bases clipped from V and 5 bases from J, the junction kept 12 bases outside the gene matches. CDR3 length: 17 amino acids.

This clonotype was seen ten or more times. CDR3 DNA: TGTGCCAGCAGCACCCTTCAGCCTTTCTCTGGGGCCAACGTCCTGACTTTC. Protein sequence: CASSTLQPFSGANVLTF. The chain employs TRBV7-9 and TRBJ2-6, with D unresolved. The V gene lost 5 bases and the J gene lost 0 bases, with 14 bases spanning the gap. Per the germline V gene, CDR1 is SEHNR and CDR2 is FQNEAQ (reference sequence). The length of the CDR3 is 17 residues.

This clonotype has ten or more counts. This chain joins TRBV29-1 and TRBJ2-5; D possibly corresponds to TRBD1 (5 bases). Per germline, CDR1 SQVTM and CDR2 ANQGSEA. Trimming removed 7 bases at V and 5 bases at J, with 14 bases between. CDR3 length: 12 amino acids. The CDR3 coding sequence is TGCAGCGGGTCGCAGGGTGTCGAGACCCAGTACTTC. Its protein is CSGSQGVETQYF.

This clonotype was detected ten times or more. The V and J genes are TRBV29-1 and TRBJ2-1; 15 positions match TRBD2. Losses at the gene ends were 4 bases for V and 7 bases for J; bases not matched to a gene: 8. The germline V gene has CDR1 SQVTM and CDR2 ANQGSEA. This CDR3 contains 16 residues. This chain's CDR3 is CSVAGTSGGISNEQFF. Written as DNA, the CDR3 is TGCAGCGTTGCCGGGACTAGCGGGGGGATAAGTAATGAGCAGTTCTTC.

Many counts were recorded for this clonotype. CDR3 region: CASSADLTGYYGYTF. The CDR3, as DNA: TGTGCCAGCAGCGCGGATCTGACAGGGTACTATGGCTACACCTTC. This sequence joins TRBV9 and TRBJ1-2; 7 positions agree with TRBD1. The V gene's germline CDR1 is SGDLS and CDR2 YYNGEE. V was clipped by 3 bases and J by 3 bases; unmatched bases: 8. This CDR3 is built from 15 residues.

This clonotype came up a few times. The chain has TRBV3-1 and TRBJ2-1; 9 bases fit TRBD2. Per the germline V gene, CDR1 is LGHDT and CDR2 is YNNKEL (reference sequence). This CDR3 has 12 amino acids. CDR3 sequence reads: CVSGSPYNEQFF. The CDR3 nucleotides read TGTGTTAGCGGGAGCCCCTACAATGAGCAGTTCTTC.

This clonotype was seen many times. This chain joins TRBV20-1 and TRBJ2-1, with TRBD2 matching 11 bases. Per germline, CDR1 DFQATT and CDR2 SNEGSKA (reference sequence). V lost 3 bases, J lost 6 bases, and 1 base stayed unmatched. CDR3 length: 13 residues. CDR3 protein: CSARGTSGNEQFF. CDR3 bases: TGCAGTGCTAGGGGGACTAGCGGCAATGAGCAGTTCTTC.

Worth noting for this clonotype: This may stem from a read error, because a much larger clone lies one nucleotide away. The CDR3 ends on some other residue instead of the conserved phenylalanine or tryptophan, so this is likely a read error. This sequence joins TRBV7-2 and TRBJ2-3, with 10 nucleotides matching TRBD2. From germline, CDR1 is SGHTA and CDR2 FQGNSA. The CDR3 runs to 15 residues. The junction had 6 bases not matched to a gene; V was cut back by 3 bases and J by 6 bases. In DNA form, the CDR3 reads TGTGCCAGCAGCTTCCAAGCGGGGGGGCAGGATACGCAGTATTTG. This codes for CASSFQAGGQDTQYL.

This clonotype came up many times. The chain combines TRBV19 with TRBJ2-3; TRBD1 aligns across 7 bases. V lost 6 bases and J lost 4; bases outside the gene matches: 4. Germline CDR1 is LNHDA and CDR2 is SQIVND (reference sequence). This CDR3 spans 13 amino acids. CDR3 amino acids: CASRPDRADTQYF. CDR3 nucleotides: TGTGCCAGTAGGCCAGACAGGGCAGATACGCAGTATTTT.

This clonotype was seen at least ten times. The rearrangement uses TRBV5-6 and TRBJ1-5; D not certain. The V and J ends lost 1 base and 2 bases respectively, with 4 bases between them. Germline V gene lookup returns CDR1 SGHDT and CDR2 YYEEEE. This CDR3 is built from 13 residues. CDR3 nucleotide sequence: TGTGCCAGCAGCTTGCCCGGCAATCAGCCCCAGCATTTT. It yields the protein CASSLPGNQPQHF.